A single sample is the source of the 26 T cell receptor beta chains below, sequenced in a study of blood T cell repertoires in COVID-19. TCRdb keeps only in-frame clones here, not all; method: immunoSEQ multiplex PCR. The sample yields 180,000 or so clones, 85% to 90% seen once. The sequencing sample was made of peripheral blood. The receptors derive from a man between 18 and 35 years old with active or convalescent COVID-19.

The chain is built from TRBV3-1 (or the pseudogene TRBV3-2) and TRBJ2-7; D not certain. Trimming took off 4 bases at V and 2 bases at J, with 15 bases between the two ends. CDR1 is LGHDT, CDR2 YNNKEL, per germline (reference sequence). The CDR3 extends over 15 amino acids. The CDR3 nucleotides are TGTGCCAGCAGCCCGAACCTGGGCAGAGCCTACGAGCAGTACGTC. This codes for CASSPNLGRAYEQYV.

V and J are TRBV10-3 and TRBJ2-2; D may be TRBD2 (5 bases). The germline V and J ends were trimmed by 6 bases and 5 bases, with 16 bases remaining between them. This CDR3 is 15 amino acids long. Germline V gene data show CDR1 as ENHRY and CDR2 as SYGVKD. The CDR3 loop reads CAIRPEARMTGELFF. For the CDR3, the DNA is TGTGCCATCAGGCCGGAGGCTAGGATGACCGGGGAGCTGTTTTTT.

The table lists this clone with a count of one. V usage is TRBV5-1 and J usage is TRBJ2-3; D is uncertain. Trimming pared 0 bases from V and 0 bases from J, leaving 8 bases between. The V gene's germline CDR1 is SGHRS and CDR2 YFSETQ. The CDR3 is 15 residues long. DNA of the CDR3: TGCGCCAGCAGCTTGGTTCAGGCTAGCACAGATACGCAGTATTTT. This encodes CASSLVQASTDTQYF.

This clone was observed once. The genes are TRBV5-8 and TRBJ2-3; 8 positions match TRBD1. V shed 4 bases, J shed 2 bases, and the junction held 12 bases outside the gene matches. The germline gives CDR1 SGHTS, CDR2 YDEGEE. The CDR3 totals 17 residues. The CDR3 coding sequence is TGTGCCAGCAGCCTAGGACAGGGAGCGTTTGACACAGATACGCAGTATTTT. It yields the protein CASSLGQGAFDTDTQYF.

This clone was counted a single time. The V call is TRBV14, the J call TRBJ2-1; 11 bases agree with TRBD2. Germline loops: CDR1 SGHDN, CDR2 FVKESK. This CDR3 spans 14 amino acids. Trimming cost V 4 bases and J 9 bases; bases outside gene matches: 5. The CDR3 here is CASSLTSGSSEQFF. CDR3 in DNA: TGTGCCAGCAGCCTCACTAGCGGGAGCTCTGAGCAGTTCTTC.

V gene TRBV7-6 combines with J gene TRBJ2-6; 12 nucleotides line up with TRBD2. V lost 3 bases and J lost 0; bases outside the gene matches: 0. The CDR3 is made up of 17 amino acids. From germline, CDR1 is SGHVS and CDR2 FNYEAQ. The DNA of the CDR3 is TGTGCCAGCAGCTTGGGACTAGCGGGCTCTGGGGCCAACGTCCTGACTTTC. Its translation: CASSLGLAGSGANVLTF.

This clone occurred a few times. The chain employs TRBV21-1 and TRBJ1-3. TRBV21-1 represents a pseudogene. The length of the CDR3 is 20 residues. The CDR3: CASSKVGRYARPPGGNTIYF. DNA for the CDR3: TGTGCCAGCAGCAAAGTAGGGAGGTATGCGAGGCCCCCGGGGGGAAACACCATATATTTT.

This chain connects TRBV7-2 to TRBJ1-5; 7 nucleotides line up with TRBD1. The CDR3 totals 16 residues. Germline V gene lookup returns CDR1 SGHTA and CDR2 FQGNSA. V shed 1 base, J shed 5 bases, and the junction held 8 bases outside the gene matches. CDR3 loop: CASSLGTGLRDQPQHF. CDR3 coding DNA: TGTGCCAGCAGCTTAGGGACAGGCCTCAGGGATCAGCCCCAGCATTTT.

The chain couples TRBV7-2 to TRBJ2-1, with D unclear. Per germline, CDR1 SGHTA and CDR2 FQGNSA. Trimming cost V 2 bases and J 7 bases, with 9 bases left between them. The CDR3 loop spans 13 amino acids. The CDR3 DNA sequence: TGTGCCAGCAGCTTATTCCAGCGTAATGAGCAGTTCTTC. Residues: CASSLFQRNEQFF.

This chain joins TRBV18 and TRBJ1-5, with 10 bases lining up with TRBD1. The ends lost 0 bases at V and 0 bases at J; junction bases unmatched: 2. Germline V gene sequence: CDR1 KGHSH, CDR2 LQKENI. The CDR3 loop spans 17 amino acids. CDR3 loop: CASSPPGTGDSNQPQHF. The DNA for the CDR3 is TGTGCCAGCTCACCACCTGGGACAGGGGATAGCAATCAGCCCCAGCATTTT.

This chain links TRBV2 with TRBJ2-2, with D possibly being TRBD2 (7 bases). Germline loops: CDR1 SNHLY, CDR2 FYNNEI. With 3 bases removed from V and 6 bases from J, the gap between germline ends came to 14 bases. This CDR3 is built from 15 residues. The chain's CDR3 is CASSENRGGPGELFF. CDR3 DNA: TGTGCCAGCAGTGAGAATAGGGGGGGTCCCGGGGAGCTGTTTTTT.

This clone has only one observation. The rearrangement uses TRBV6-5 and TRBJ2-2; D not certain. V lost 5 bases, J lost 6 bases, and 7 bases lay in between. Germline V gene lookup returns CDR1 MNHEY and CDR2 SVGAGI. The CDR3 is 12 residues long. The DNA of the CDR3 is TGTGCCAGCAGTCTCAGCGCCGGGGAGCTGTTTTTT. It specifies CASSLSAGELFF.

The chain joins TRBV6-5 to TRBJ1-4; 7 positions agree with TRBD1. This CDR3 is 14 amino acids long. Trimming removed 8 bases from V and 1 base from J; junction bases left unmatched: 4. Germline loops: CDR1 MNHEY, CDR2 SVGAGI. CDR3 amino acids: CASLWDRTNEKLFF. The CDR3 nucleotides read TGTGCCAGCCTGTGGGACAGAACTAATGAAAAACTGTTTTTT.

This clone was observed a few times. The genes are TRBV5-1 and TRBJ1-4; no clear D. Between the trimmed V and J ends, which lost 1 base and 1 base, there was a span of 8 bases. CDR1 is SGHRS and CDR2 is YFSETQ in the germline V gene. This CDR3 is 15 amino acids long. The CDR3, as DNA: TGCGCCAGCAGCTTGTACGGGGTAACTAATGAAAAACTGTTTTTT. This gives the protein CASSLYGVTNEKLFF.

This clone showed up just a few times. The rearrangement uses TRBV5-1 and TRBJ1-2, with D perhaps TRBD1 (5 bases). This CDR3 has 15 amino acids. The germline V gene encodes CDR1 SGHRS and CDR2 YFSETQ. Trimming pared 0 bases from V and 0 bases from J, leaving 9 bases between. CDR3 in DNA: TGCGCCAGCAGCTTGGAGGACACTACTAACTATGGCTACACCTTC. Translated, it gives CASSLEDTTNYGYTF.

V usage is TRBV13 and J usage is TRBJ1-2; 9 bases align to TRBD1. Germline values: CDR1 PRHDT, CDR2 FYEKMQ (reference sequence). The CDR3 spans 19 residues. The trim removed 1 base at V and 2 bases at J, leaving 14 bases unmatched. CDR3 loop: CASSLATGRGTGINYGYTF. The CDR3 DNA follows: TGTGCCAGCAGCTTAGCGACTGGGCGTGGGACAGGGATAAACTATGGCTACACCTTC. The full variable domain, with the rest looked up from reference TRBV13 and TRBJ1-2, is AAGVIQSPRHLIKEKRETATLKCYPIPRHDTVYWYQQGPGQDPQFLISFYEKMQSDKGSIPDRFSAQQFSDYHSELNMSSLELGDSALYFCASSLATGRGTGINYGYTFGSGTRLTVV.

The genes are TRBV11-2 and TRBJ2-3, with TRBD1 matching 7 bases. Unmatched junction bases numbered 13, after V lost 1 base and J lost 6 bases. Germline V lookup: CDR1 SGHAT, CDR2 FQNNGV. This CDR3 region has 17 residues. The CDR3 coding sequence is TGTGCCAGCAGCTTAGGCGTCGCCCAAGGGGGCGCGGATACGCAGTATTTT. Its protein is CASSLGVAQGGADTQYF.

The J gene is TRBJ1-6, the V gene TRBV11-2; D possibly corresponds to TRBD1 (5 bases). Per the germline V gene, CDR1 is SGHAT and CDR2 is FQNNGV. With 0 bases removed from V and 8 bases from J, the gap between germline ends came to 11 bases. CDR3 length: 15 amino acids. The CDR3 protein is CASSLDWTGDSPLHF. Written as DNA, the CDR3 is TGTGCCAGCAGCTTAGATTGGACGGGGGATTCACCCCTCCACTTT.

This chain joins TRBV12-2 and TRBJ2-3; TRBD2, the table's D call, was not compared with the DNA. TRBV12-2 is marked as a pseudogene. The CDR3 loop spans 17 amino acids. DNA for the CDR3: TGTGCAAGTCGCCAGCGTCTAGCGGGGGGCTACACAGATACGCAGTATTTT. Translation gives CASRQRLAGGYTDTQYF.

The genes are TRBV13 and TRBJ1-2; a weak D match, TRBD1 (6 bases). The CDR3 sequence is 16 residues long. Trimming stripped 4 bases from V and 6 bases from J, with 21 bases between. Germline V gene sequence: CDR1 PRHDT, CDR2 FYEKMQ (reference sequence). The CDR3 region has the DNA TGTGCCAGCAGCTCCCCTCGACACAGGGAATGGGATGGCTACACCTTC. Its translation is CASSSPRHREWDGYTF. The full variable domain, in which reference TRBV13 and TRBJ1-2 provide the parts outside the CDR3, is AAGVIQSPRHLIKEKRETATLKCYPIPRHDTVYWYQQGPGQDPQFLISFYEKMQSDKGSIPDRFSAQQFSDYHSELNMSSLELGDSALYFCASSSPRHREWDGYTFGSGTRLTVV.

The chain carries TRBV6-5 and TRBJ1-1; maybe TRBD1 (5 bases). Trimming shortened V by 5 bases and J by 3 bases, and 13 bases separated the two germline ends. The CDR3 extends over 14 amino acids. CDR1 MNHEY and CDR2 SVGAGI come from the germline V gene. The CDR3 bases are TGTGCCAGCAGTCACCTAACAGGCGACACTGAAGCTTTCTTT. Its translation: CASSHLTGDTEAFF.

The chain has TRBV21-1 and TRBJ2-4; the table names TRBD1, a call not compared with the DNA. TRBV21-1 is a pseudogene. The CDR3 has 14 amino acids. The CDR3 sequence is CASSKCPNKNIQYF. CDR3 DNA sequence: TGTGCCAGCAGCAAATGTCCCAACAAAAACATTCAGTACTTC.

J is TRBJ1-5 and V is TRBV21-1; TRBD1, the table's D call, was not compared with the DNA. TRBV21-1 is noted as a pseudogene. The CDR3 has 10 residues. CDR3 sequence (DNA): TGTGCCACCCACAATCAGCCCCAGCATTTT. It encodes CATHNQPQHF.

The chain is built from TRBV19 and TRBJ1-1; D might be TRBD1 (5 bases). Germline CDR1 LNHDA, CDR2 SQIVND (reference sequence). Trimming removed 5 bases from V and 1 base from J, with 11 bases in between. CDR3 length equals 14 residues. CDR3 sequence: CASSVRVSNTEAFF. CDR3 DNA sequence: TGTGCCAGTAGTGTCAGGGTTTCGAACACTGAAGCTTTCTTT.

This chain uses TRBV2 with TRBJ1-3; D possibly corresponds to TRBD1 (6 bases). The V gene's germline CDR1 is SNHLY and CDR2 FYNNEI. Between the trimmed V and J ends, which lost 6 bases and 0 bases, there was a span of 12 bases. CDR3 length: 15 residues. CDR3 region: CASRRQALSGNTIYF. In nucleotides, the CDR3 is TGTGCCAGCAGGCGACAGGCCCTCTCTGGAAACACCATATATTTT.

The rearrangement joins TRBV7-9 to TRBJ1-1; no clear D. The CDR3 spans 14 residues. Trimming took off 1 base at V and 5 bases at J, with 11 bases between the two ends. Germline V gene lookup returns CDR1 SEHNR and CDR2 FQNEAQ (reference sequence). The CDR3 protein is CASSLVGERTEAFF. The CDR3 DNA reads TGTGCCAGCAGCTTAGTGGGAGAACGGACTGAAGCTTTCTTT. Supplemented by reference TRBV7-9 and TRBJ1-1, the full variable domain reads DTGVSQNPRHKITKRGQNVTFRCDPISEHNRLYWYRQTLGQGPEFLTYFQNEAQLEKSRLLSDRFSAERPKGSFSTLEIQRTEQGDSAMYLCASSLVGERTEAFFGQGTRLTVV.